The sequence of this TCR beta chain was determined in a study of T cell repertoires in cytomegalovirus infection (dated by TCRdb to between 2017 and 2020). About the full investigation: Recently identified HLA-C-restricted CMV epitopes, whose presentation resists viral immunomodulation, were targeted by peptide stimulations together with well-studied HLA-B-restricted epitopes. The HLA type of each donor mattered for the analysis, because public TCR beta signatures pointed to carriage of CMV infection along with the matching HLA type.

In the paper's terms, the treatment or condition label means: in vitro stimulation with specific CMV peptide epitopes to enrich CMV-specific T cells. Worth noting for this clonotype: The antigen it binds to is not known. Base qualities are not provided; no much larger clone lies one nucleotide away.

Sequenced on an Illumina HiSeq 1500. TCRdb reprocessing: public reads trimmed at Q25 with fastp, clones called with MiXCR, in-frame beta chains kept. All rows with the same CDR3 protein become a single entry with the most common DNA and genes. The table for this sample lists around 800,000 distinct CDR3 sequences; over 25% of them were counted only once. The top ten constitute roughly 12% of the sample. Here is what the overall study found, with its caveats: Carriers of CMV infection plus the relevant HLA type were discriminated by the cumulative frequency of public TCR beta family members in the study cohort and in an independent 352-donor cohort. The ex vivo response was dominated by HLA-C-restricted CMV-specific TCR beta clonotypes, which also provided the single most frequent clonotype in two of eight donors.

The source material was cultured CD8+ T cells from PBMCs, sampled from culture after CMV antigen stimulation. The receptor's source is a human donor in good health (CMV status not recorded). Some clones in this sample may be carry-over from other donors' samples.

CDR3 protein: CATSQRGSNTEAFF. The DNA sequence follows: TGTGCCACCAGCCAGCGAGGGTCGAACACTGAAGCTTTCTTT. The chain employs TRBV15 and TRBJ1-1; no D gene is confidently identified. CDR1 and CDR2, per the germline V gene (reference sequence), are LNHNV and YYDKDF. The CDR3 numbers 14 residues from cysteine through phenylalanine. Only the CDR3 DNA stays, 42 bases, in frame from base 1. The junction shows trimming of 5 bases on V and 1 base on J, plus 11 bases between the germline ends.